What follows are 23 T cell receptor beta chains derived from one specimen sequenced in a study of T-cell memory formation after mild COVID-19. One entry per CDR3 protein results from TCRdb running MiXCR on the 5' RACE reads. The sample holds a few hundred thousand distinct CDR3 sequences, 16% seen once. The sequenced sample consisted of PBMCs or a T cell subset sorted from them (not recorded which). These receptors originate from a man aged 18 to 30 who had mild COVID-19 (a few samples of this study predate the infection). Cell type and time point are not known.

This clonotype occurred many times. The chain is built from TRBV5-1 and TRBJ2-1; 9 nucleotides agree with TRBD1. This CDR3 region has 13 residues. Germline CDR1 reads SGHRS; CDR2 reads YFSETQ. Trimming cost V 5 bases and J 7 bases; bases outside gene matches: 4. CDR3 sequence (DNA): TGCGCCAGCAGGGGGGACAGGGTGAATGAGCAGTTCTTC. Its protein product is CASRGDRVNEQFF. Combining the CDR3 with reference TRBV5-1 and TRBJ2-1 gives the whole variable domain KAGVTQTPRYLIKTRGQQVTLSCSPISGHRSVSWYQQTPGQGLQFLFEYFSETQRNKGNFPGRFSGRQFSNSRSEMNVSTLELGDSALYLCASRGDRVNEQFFGPGTRLTVL.

Many counts were recorded for this clonotype. The chain combines TRBV4-3 with TRBJ2-3, with D tentatively TRBD2 (6 bases). Germline CDR1 is LGHNA and CDR2 is YSLEER. Trimming stripped 0 bases from V and 7 bases from J, with 20 bases between. The CDR3 has 17 amino acids. The CDR3 DNA reads as TGCGCCAGCAGCCAAGATCATAGCGGTGAACTCGCTTATACGCAGTATTTT. Translation: CASSQDHSGELAYTQYF.

This clonotype has just a few counts. The gene calls are TRBV20-1 and TRBJ2-1, with 8 bases matching TRBD1. Germline V CDR1 and CDR2: DFQATT, SNEGSKA (reference sequence). The CDR3 is 14 residues long. With 4 bases clipped from V and 11 bases from J, the junction kept 13 bases outside the gene matches. Here the CDR3 DNA reads TGCAGTGCTACCGGGACAGGTGGCCCCGAGCAGCAGTTCTTC. Translating it yields CSATGTGGPEQQFF.

This clonotype was counted between two and nine times. The chain links TRBV5-1 to TRBJ2-1; no definite D call. The germline V and J ends were trimmed by 4 bases and 2 bases, with 10 bases remaining between them. The CDR3 has 14 residues. CDR1 and CDR2 (germline): SGHRS, YFSETQ. CDR3 amino acids: CASSMGSTYNEQFF. In DNA, the CDR3 is TGCGCCAGCAGCATGGGCAGCACCTACAATGAGCAGTTCTTC.

This sequence joins TRBV9 and TRBJ2-1; D might be TRBD1 (6 bases). The CDR3 is made up of 16 amino acids. Trimming removed 4 bases from V and 1 base from J, with 15 bases in between. Germline V gives CDR1 SGDLS, CDR2 YYNGEE. The CDR3 coding sequence is TGTGCCAGCAGCCCATTGTACAGGGTTTCCTACAATGAGCAGTTCTTC. Translation: CASSPLYRVSYNEQFF.

The rearrangement uses TRBV29-1 and TRBJ2-3; D unclear. Germline V gene data show CDR1 as SQVTM and CDR2 as ANQGSEA. CDR3 length: 15 residues. Trimming removed 4 bases from V and 2 bases from J, with 16 bases in between. The CDR3 region has the DNA TGCAGCGTTGCTCCAGGTGGCAGCTACACAGATACGCAGTATTTT. Its protein is CSVAPGGSYTDTQYF.

This chain links TRBV7-2 with TRBJ2-5; D ambiguous. The CDR3 runs 13 residues. Trimming cost V 3 bases and J 1 base, with 6 bases left between them. Germline CDR1 is SGHTA and CDR2 is FQGNSA. The CDR3, as DNA: TGTGCCAGCAGCTTTCAGTTCCAAGAGACCCAGTACTTC. Translated, it gives CASSFQFQETQYF.

This clonotype turned up a few times. The chain links TRBV2 to TRBJ2-1; D not resolved. The CDR3 is 15 amino acids. Looked up from germline, CDR1 is SNHLY and CDR2 is FYNNEI. Trimming took 3 bases from V and 4 from J, leaving 13 bases between them. The CDR3 loop reads CASSDGFTFYNEQFF. CDR3 DNA: TGTGCCAGCAGTGACGGGTTTACCTTTTACAATGAGCAGTTCTTC. The complete variable domain, with remaining parts taken from reference TRBV2 and TRBJ2-1, reads EPEVTQTPSHQVTQMGQEVILRCVPISNHLYFYWYRQILGQKVEFLVSFYNNEISEKSEIFDDQFSVERPDGSNFTLKIRSTKLEDSAMYFCASSDGFTFYNEQFFGPGTRLTVL.

There are a few counts of this clonotype. V gene TRBV6-1 combines with J gene TRBJ1-3; TRBD1 is a possible D gene (5 bases). The CDR3 totals 15 residues. The germline V and J ends were trimmed by 10 bases and 0 bases, with 16 bases remaining between them. The germline CDR1 and CDR2 sequences are MNHNS and SASEGT. CDR3 in amino acids: CATLDWGLSGNTIYF. The CDR3 DNA is TGTGCCACCTTGGACTGGGGACTCTCTGGAAACACCATATATTTT.

This clonotype was counted only a few times. This chain uses TRBV7-9 with TRBJ1-1, with a possible D match to TRBD1 (6 bases). Germline assignment: CDR1 SEHNR and CDR2 FQNEAQ (reference sequence). The length of the CDR3 is 14 residues. Trimming removed 6 bases at V and 1 base at J, with 12 bases between. This CDR3 is CASRQTQGNTEAFF. In DNA, the CDR3 is TGTGCCAGCAGACAAACACAGGGGAACACTGAAGCTTTCTTT.

This clonotype was seen a handful of times. The V gene is TRBV2, the J gene TRBJ2-6; perhaps TRBD1 as D (6 bases). The germline V and J ends were trimmed by 9 bases and 2 bases, with 20 bases remaining between them. CDR1 is SNHLY, CDR2 FYNNEI, per germline. The CDR3 runs to 17 residues. CDR3 protein: CASLTRGSLPGANVLTF. CDR3 DNA: TGTGCCAGTTTGACGAGGGGGTCTCTCCCTGGGGCCAACGTCCTGACTTTC.

J is TRBJ2-3 and V is TRBV20-1; D tentatively fits TRBD1 or TRBD2 (6 bases each). The CDR3 extends over 14 amino acids. From germline, CDR1 is DFQATT and CDR2 SNEGSKA (reference sequence). V was shortened by 2 bases and J by 4 bases, with 13 bases between the two germline ends. As DNA, the CDR3 is TGCAGTGCTAGACCTGGGGGGCGGGCAGATACGCAGTATTTT. Protein sequence: CSARPGGRADTQYF.

This chain uses TRBV28 with TRBJ2-3; possibly TRBD1 or TRBD2 for D (6 bases each). With 5 bases removed from V and 3 bases from J, the gap between germline ends came to 9 bases. The CDR3 covers 13 residues. CDR1 and CDR2 from the germline V gene are MDHEN and SYDVKM. The CDR3 loop is CASSIGGTDTQYF. The CDR3 nucleotides are TGTGCCAGCAGTATAGGGGGGACAGATACGCAGTATTTT. The full variable domain, rest sourced from reference TRBV28 and TRBJ2-3, is DVKVTQSSRYLVKRTGEKVFLECVQDMDHENMFWYRQDPGLGLRLIYFSYDVKMKEKGDIPEGYSVSREKKERFSLILESASTNQTSMYLCASSIGGTDTQYFGPGTRLTVL.

The rearrangement links TRBV7-9 to TRBJ1-1, with D maybe TRBD1 (6 bases). V was clipped by 3 bases and J by 5 bases, with 13 bases between them. CDR3 size: 14 residues. In germline, CDR1 is SEHNR, CDR2 FQNEAQ (reference sequence). CDR3 DNA sequence: TGTGCCAGCAGCTTTGTTTCAGGGGTGACTGAAGCTTTCTTT. The encoded protein is CASSFVSGVTEAFF.

J is TRBJ2-5 and V is TRBV7-2, with 7 bases aligning to TRBD2. Germline CDR1 reads SGHTA; CDR2 reads FQGNSA. The V segment lost 1 base and the J segment 3 bases; nucleotides outside the gene matches: 11. The CDR3 loop spans 17 amino acids. The CDR3 is CASSLGRNGGWEETQYF. The CDR3 DNA follows: TGTGCCAGCAGCTTAGGTCGAAACGGGGGGTGGGAAGAGACCCAGTACTTC.

J is TRBJ1-4 and V is TRBV5-1, with 8 positions matching TRBD1. The CDR3 runs to 19 residues. V gave up 1 base and J gave up 8 bases; unmatched junction bases: 19. Germline lookup yields CDR1 SGHRS and CDR2 YFSETQ. The CDR3 reads CASSLTAGGFGYELEKLFF. In nucleotides, the CDR3 is TGCGCCAGCAGCTTGACTGCAGGGGGCTTCGGATACGAACTGGAAAAACTGTTTTTT.

This sequence joins TRBV5-4 and TRBJ1-2; TRBD1 matches 11 bases. V lost 4 bases to trimming and J lost 7 bases; unmatched junction nucleotides: 9. Germline V gene sequence: CDR1 SGHNT, CDR2 YYREEE (reference sequence). There are 15 residues in the CDR3. The CDR3: CASSLDGQGARGYTF. The CDR3 coding sequence is TGTGCCAGCAGCCTGGACGGACAGGGGGCGCGTGGCTACACCTTC.

The chain employs TRBV5-1 and TRBJ2-5; either TRBD1 or TRBD2 may fit D (5 bases each). Trimming left V 4 bases short and J 2 bases short, with 18 bases between. The CDR3 has 16 residues. CDR1 is SGHRS, CDR2 YFSETQ, per germline. The CDR3 DNA follows: TGCGCCAGCAGCCGGGCCGGGACGTCACTTCAAGAGACCCAGTACTTC. Encoded protein: CASSRAGTSLQETQYF.

The sample holds a few counts of this clonotype. This sequence joins TRBV30 and TRBJ2-7; D not certain. V shed 2 bases and J shed 7 bases, with 12 bases lying between them. Germline CDR1 and CDR2: GTSNPN and SVGIG (reference sequence). The CDR3 consists of 12 residues. DNA of the CDR3: TGTGCCTGGAGTCAGAGTTTTCGTGAGCAGTACTTC. It is translated as CAWSQSFREQYF.

This clonotype appeared many times. The CDR3 is CASRVSGSNTEAFF. The CDR3 coding sequence is TGTGCCAGCAGGGTGTCGGGATCGAACACTGAAGCTTTCTTT. The rearrangement joins TRBV12-3 or TRBV12-4 to TRBJ1-1; D unclear. Trimming pared 6 bases from V and 1 base from J, leaving 12 bases between. This CDR3 comprises 14 residues.

The chain has TRBV5-5 and TRBJ1-4; TRBD1 might be the D (5 bases). The germline gives CDR1 SGHKS, CDR2 YYEKEE (reference sequence). V lost 3 bases, J lost 7 bases, and 10 bases lay in between. CDR3 size: 13 residues. The CDR3 region is CASSSGVGEKLFF. The CDR3 nucleotides read TGTGCCAGCAGCTCGGGGGTCGGTGAAAAACTGTTTTTT.

CDR3 loop: CASSFLGDRGDTEAFF. The CDR3, as DNA: TGTGCCAGCAGCTTTCTTGGGGACAGGGGCGACACTGAAGCTTTCTTT. This chain links TRBV7-2 with TRBJ1-1; 10 bases agree with TRBD1. V shed 3 bases, J shed 3 bases, and the junction held 7 bases outside the gene matches. Germline loops: CDR1 SGHTA, CDR2 FQGNSA. The CDR3 runs to 16 residues.

This clonotype was seen ten or more times. The chain is built from TRBV9 and TRBJ2-3; D may match TRBD1 or TRBD2 (6 bases each). The V gene's germline CDR1 is SGDLS and CDR2 YYNGEE. The CDR3 contains 15 residues. V was cut by 3 bases and J by 2 bases, with 13 bases left in between. The CDR3 loop reads CASSARGPNTDTQYF. CDR3 bases: TGTGCCAGCAGCGCACGGGGGCCGAACACAGATACGCAGTATTTT.